This T cell receptor beta chain appears in the sequencing data of a study of Graves' ophthalmopathy and Graves' hyperthyroidism. Study-level points and caveats: Also, most clonotypes expanded in the thyroid above 0.001 frequency appeared in blood.

This clonotype appeared many times. The antigen is not known. RNA transcripts yielded amplified TCR beta CDR3 regions. First-round RT-PCR relied on HTBI primers, and a second-round multiplex PCR came next. TCRdb itself ran the multiplex PCR reads through MiXCR, one entry per CDR3 protein. The sample contains approximately 700,000 distinct CDR3 sequences, over 40% of which appear only once. Sequencing was performed on peripheral blood. The receptor's source is an adult man with Graves' ophthalmopathy.

CDR3 nucleotide sequence: TGCGCCAGCAGCTTGGACGACGGACCGCGGAATGACTACACCTTC. Its protein is CASSLDDGPRNDYTF. The rearrangement links TRBV5-1 to TRBJ1-2; D is unclear. Trimming shortened V by 0 bases and J by 10 bases, and 19 bases separated the two germline ends. The V gene's germline CDR1 is SGHRS and CDR2 YFSETQ. The CDR3 loop spans 15 amino acids.